The 9 T cell receptor beta chains below all came from one sample that was sequenced in a study of blood T cell repertoires in COVID-19. The repertoire was sequenced with immunoSEQ multiplex PCR; TCRdb's copy has only in-frame clones and lacks some. The repertoire holds 250,000 to 350,000 clones, with about 89% as singletons. The sequencing sample was made of PBMCs or T cells enriched from blood (not recorded which). The receptors derive from a woman in her 30s who had recovered from COVID-19.

V gene TRBV28 combines with J gene TRBJ1-5, with 7 nucleotides matching TRBD1. Trimming cost V 3 bases and J 4 bases; bases outside gene matches: 6. CDR1 and CDR2 (germline): MDHEN, SYDVKM. The CDR3 is 15 residues long. DNA for the CDR3: TGTGCCAGCAGTTTGTTCGGACAGGATAATCAGCCCCAGCATTTT. Its protein is CASSLFGQDNQPQHF.

The count of this clone is one. The V gene is TRBV11-3, the J gene TRBJ2-3, with a possible D match to TRBD2 (6 bases). Trimming took off 1 base at V and 4 bases at J, with 9 bases between the two ends. The CDR3 is made up of 14 amino acids. Per germline, CDR1 SGHNT and CDR2 YENEEA. CDR3 nucleotide sequence: TGTGCCAGCAGCTTAGTTGGAGGGGCAGATACGCAGTATTTT. Protein product: CASSLVGGADTQYF.

This clone was seen a few times. The chain links TRBV10-3 to TRBJ1-2; D gene unclear. With 3 bases removed from V and 2 bases from J, the gap between germline ends came to 13 bases. The length of the CDR3 is 15 residues. CDR1 is ENHRY and CDR2 is SYGVKD in the germline V gene. The CDR3 DNA follows: TGTGCCATCAGTGAACCCGGTACGGTAAACTATGGCTACACCTTC. This encodes CAISEPGTVNYGYTF.

V is TRBV28 and J is TRBJ1-2; 7 nucleotides match TRBD1. CDR3 size: 16 residues. V shed 5 bases, J shed 4 bases, and the junction held 13 bases outside the gene matches. Germline CDR1 reads MDHEN; CDR2 reads SYDVKM. This chain's CDR3 is CASSNQRQGGTYGYTF. CDR3 sequence (DNA): TGTGCCAGCAGTAACCAACGACAGGGAGGAACCTATGGCTACACCTTC.

The rearrangement uses TRBV19 and TRBJ1-2, with 8 bases identical to TRBD1. This CDR3 is 16 amino acids long. After removal of 6 bases from V and 2 bases from J, the junction contained 11 bases not matched to a gene. CDR1 and CDR2 from the germline V gene are LNHDA and SQIVND (reference sequence). The CDR3, as DNA: TGTGCCAGTAGGGGGATTGGGACAGGTACGAACTATGGCTACACCTTC. Its protein product is CASRGIGTGTNYGYTF.

The chain combines TRBV5-8 with TRBJ2-1, with 10 bases lining up with TRBD1. The ends lost 5 bases at V and 6 bases at J; junction bases unmatched: 11. The CDR3 has 16 amino acids. The germline gives CDR1 SGHTS, CDR2 YDEGEE. The CDR3 protein is CASSPYWGQGFNEQFF. The CDR3 bases are TGTGCCAGCAGTCCTTATTGGGGACAGGGGTTCAATGAGCAGTTCTTC.

This chain links TRBV10-3 with TRBJ2-5; D unclear. This CDR3 comprises 12 residues. The V end lost 5 bases, the J end lost 0 bases, and 4 bases lay between the germline ends. Germline V gene sequence: CDR1 ENHRY, CDR2 SYGVKD. CDR3 residues: CAISTDQETQYF. The CDR3 nucleotides are TGTGCCATCAGTACAGACCAAGAGACCCAGTACTTC.

The gene calls are TRBV5-8 and TRBJ1-2, with 7 bases matching TRBD1. Germline V gives CDR1 SGHTS, CDR2 YDEGEE. This CDR3 has 15 residues. V was clipped by 5 bases and J by 4 bases; unmatched bases: 11. The CDR3 DNA reads TGTGCCAGCAGGAACCGACAGGGAGCCTCCTATGGCTACACCTTC. This gives the protein CASRNRQGASYGYTF.

V and J are TRBV5-1 and TRBJ2-1; D is uncertain. Germline loops: CDR1 SGHRS, CDR2 YFSETQ. The CDR3 contains 13 residues. The V gene lost 0 bases and the J gene lost 4 bases, with 5 bases spanning the gap. CDR3 sequence reads: CASSLERYNEQFF. CDR3 bases: TGCGCCAGCAGCTTGGAACGGTACAATGAGCAGTTCTTC. The full variable domain, with the rest looked up from reference TRBV5-1 and TRBJ2-1, is KAGVTQTPRYLIKTRGQQVTLSCSPISGHRSVSWYQQTPGQGLQFLFEYFSETQRNKGNFPGRFSGRQFSNSRSEMNVSTLELGDSALYLCASSLERYNEQFFGPGTRLTVL.